Each of the 18 T cell receptor beta chains below was sequenced from the same sample in a study of blood T cell repertoires in COVID-19. Sequencing used immunoSEQ multiplex PCR; TCRdb keeps in-frame clones, though not all of them. The top ten clones hold about 2.1% of a sample with about 150,000 clones, approximately 91% of them seen once. The sequenced sample consisted of peripheral blood. These TCRs come from a human donor in a cohort sampled during active COVID-19.

This clone was counted between two and nine times. V is TRBV27 and J is TRBJ2-7; TRBD1 might be the D (6 bases). Per the germline V gene, CDR1 is MNHEY and CDR2 is SMNVEV (reference sequence). The CDR3 length is 14 residues. V was cut by 4 bases and J by 6 bases, with 16 bases left in between. The CDR3 reads CASSSIYQGLEQYF. Written as DNA, the CDR3 is TGTGCCAGCAGTTCCATCTACCAGGGGCTCGAGCAGTACTTC.

The V gene is TRBV12-3 or TRBV12-4, the J gene TRBJ2-1; 7 bases are a match to TRBD2. This CDR3 has 12 amino acids. The ends lost 7 bases at V and 9 bases at J; junction bases unmatched: 6. This chain's CDR3 is CASTRTSPEQFF. CDR3 nucleotide sequence: TGTGCCAGCACTAGGACTAGTCCTGAGCAGTTCTTC.

V usage is TRBV28 and J usage is TRBJ2-7, with TRBD1 matching over 8 bases. The J segment lost 3 bases and the V segment lost 6 bases, leaving 19 bases of the junction unmatched. The CDR3 extends over 18 amino acids. The V gene's germline CDR1 is MDHEN and CDR2 SYDVKM. The CDR3 region has the DNA TGTGCCAGCAGCCCTCTTCAGGGGGCAGGTCCCCCCCTCTACGAGCAGTACTTC. Translating gives CASSPLQGAGPPLYEQYF.

This rearrangement joins TRBV2 to TRBJ2-1; 7 positions match TRBD2. J gave up 3 bases and V 4 bases, and 6 bases lay outside the gene matches. Germline CDR1 and CDR2: SNHLY and FYNNEI. The CDR3 is made up of 15 amino acids. In DNA, the CDR3 is TGTGCCAGCAGTGCGGCGGGAGTGAGCTACAATGAGCAGTTCTTC. Amino acid sequence: CASSAAGVSYNEQFF. Based on the CDR3 plus reference TRBV2 and TRBJ2-1, the full variable domain is EPEVTQTPSHQVTQMGQEVILRCVPISNHLYFYWYRQILGQKVEFLVSFYNNEISEKSEIFDDQFSVERPDGSNFTLKIRSTKLEDSAMYFCASSAAGVSYNEQFFGPGTRLTVL.

The genes are TRBV29-1 and TRBJ2-5; D is perhaps TRBD1 (5 bases). V was pared by 3 bases and J by 0 bases, with 8 bases between. Germline CDR1 is SQVTM and CDR2 is ANQGSEA. The CDR3 sequence is 13 residues long. CDR3 region: CSVDEGDQETQYF. CDR3 bases: TGCAGCGTTGATGAAGGGGACCAAGAGACCCAGTACTTC.

J is TRBJ2-7 and V is TRBV5-1; 8 positions match TRBD1. Losses at the gene ends were 5 bases for V and 1 base for J; bases not matched to a gene: 8. CDR1 is SGHRS, CDR2 YFSETQ, per germline. CDR3 size: 15 residues. CDR3 DNA sequence: TGCGCCAGCAGACCACTTACAGGGGGGTCCTACGAGCAGTACTTC. Protein sequence: CASRPLTGGSYEQYF.

This clone has more than one count but fewer than ten. This chain uses TRBV15 with TRBJ1-4, with D uncertain. This CDR3 is built from 16 residues. The ends were cut back, 0 bases at V and 7 bases at J, with 15 bases in the middle. In germline, CDR1 is LNHNV, CDR2 YYDKDF (reference sequence). In DNA, the CDR3 is TGTGCCACCAGCAGAGATCGCTTCGCCCTACGTGAAAAACTGTTTTTT. Its translation is CATSRDRFALREKLFF.

This chain uses TRBV11-2 with TRBJ1-4, with TRBD1 matching over 10 bases. The CDR3 has 16 amino acids. Losses at the gene ends were 5 bases for V and 10 bases for J; bases not matched to a gene: 13. CDR1 and CDR2 (germline): SGHAT, FQNNGV. This CDR3 reads CASSLDRGQGIVKLFF. In DNA, the CDR3 is TGTGCCAGCAGCCTCGACAGGGGGCAGGGGATTGTAAAACTGTTTTTT.

The CDR3 DNA is TGTGCCAGTAGCCTCCCGGTGAACACTGAAGCTTTCTTT. It translates to CASSLPVNTEAFF. The chain has TRBV19 and TRBJ1-1; D gene ambiguous. Per germline, CDR1 LNHDA and CDR2 SQIVND (reference sequence). Trimming cost V 6 bases and J 0 bases, with 8 bases left between them. The CDR3 covers 13 residues. The full variable domain, completed using reference TRBV19 and TRBJ1-1, is DGGITQSPKYLFRKEGQNVTLSCEQNLNHDAMYWYRQDPGQGLRLIYYSQIVNDFQKGDIAEGYSVSREKKESFPLTVTSAQKNPTAFYLCASSLPVNTEAFFGQGTRLTVV.

This chain joins TRBV3-1 (or the pseudogene TRBV3-2) and TRBJ2-1; 7 bases match TRBD2. Germline assignment: CDR1 LGHDT and CDR2 YNNKEL (reference sequence). Unmatched junction bases numbered 12, after V lost 5 bases and J lost 8 bases. The CDR3 has 15 residues. CDR3 loop: CASSALAGASHEQFF. The CDR3 DNA reads TGTGCCAGCAGCGCCCTTGCGGGAGCGTCCCATGAGCAGTTCTTC.

This chain's CDR3 is CSVAKGPNTGELFF. The CDR3 bases are TGCAGCGTTGCTAAGGGGCCCAACACCGGGGAGCTGTTTTTT. The chain joins TRBV29-1 to TRBJ2-2, with TRBD1 as a possible D gene (5 bases). This CDR3 has 14 residues. Trimming removed 4 bases from V and 2 bases from J, with 11 bases in between. CDR1 is SQVTM, CDR2 ANQGSEA, per germline.

This chain uses TRBV3-1 (or the pseudogene TRBV3-2) with TRBJ2-5; D might be TRBD2 (6 bases). V was trimmed by 4 bases and J by 4 bases, leaving 16 bases between them. Germline V gives CDR1 LGHDT, CDR2 YNNKEL (reference sequence). CDR3 length: 15 residues. In DNA form, the CDR3 reads TGTGCCAGCAGCCCTAACCCCGGAGGGCGAGAGACCCAGTACTTC. This codes for CASSPNPGGRETQYF.

The CDR3 coding sequence is TGTGCCATCAGTGAGTCAACGCGGGAGACCCAGTACTTC. It yields the protein CAISESTRETQYF. This chain uses TRBV10-3 with TRBJ2-5; D call uncertain. Trimming cost V 0 bases and J 5 bases, with 7 bases left between them. The germline V gene encodes CDR1 ENHRY and CDR2 SYGVKD. The CDR3 totals 13 residues.

The chain carries TRBV6-6 and TRBJ2-3; no clear D gene. The length of the CDR3 is 16 residues. The germline CDR1 and CDR2 sequences are MNHNY and SVGAGI (reference sequence). V lost 0 bases and J 1 base, leaving 11 bases between the germline ends. CDR3 loop: CASSYSARSGTDTQYF. In DNA, the CDR3 is TGTGCCAGCAGTTACTCGGCTAGGTCAGGCACAGATACGCAGTATTTT.

The chain carries TRBV5-1 and TRBJ2-6; D is perhaps TRBD2 (5 bases). Per the germline V gene, CDR1 is SGHRS and CDR2 is YFSETQ. Trimming stripped 0 bases from V and 0 bases from J, with 13 bases between. The CDR3 totals 18 residues. Here the CDR3 reads CASSLGWVGGSGANVLTF. In DNA form, the CDR3 reads TGCGCCAGCAGCTTGGGGTGGGTCGGAGGCTCTGGGGCCAACGTCCTGACTTTC.

The rearrangement uses TRBV7-2 and TRBJ2-4, with TRBD1 as a possible D gene (6 bases). The ends were cut back, 1 base at V and 1 base at J, with 11 bases in the middle. Germline CDR1 is SGHTA and CDR2 is FQGNSA. The CDR3 totals 16 residues. The CDR3 DNA reads TGTGCCAGCAGCTTAGAACCAGGGGTCGCCAAAAACATTCAGTACTTC. Its protein is CASSLEPGVAKNIQYF.

This clone was seen once. V usage is TRBV4-3 and J usage is TRBJ1-3, with a possible D match to TRBD1 (5 bases). The germline gives CDR1 LGHNA, CDR2 YSLEER. V was shortened by 0 bases and J by 0 bases, with 12 bases between the two germline ends. The CDR3 loop spans 17 amino acids. The CDR3 DNA reads TGCGCCAGCAGCCAAGAGACACGGAGGGGCTCTGGAAACACCATATATTTT. This sequence encodes CASSQETRRGSGNTIYF.

V is TRBV7-9 and J is TRBJ2-2; a weak D match, TRBD1 (6 bases). The CDR3 has 15 residues. Trimming cost V 4 bases and J 1 base, with 10 bases left between them. The germline CDR1 and CDR2 sequences are SEHNR and FQNEAQ (reference sequence). In nucleotides, the CDR3 is TGTGCCAGCAGCTCACAGGGTCAGAACACCGGGGAGCTGTTTTTT. Protein product: CASSSQGQNTGELFF.